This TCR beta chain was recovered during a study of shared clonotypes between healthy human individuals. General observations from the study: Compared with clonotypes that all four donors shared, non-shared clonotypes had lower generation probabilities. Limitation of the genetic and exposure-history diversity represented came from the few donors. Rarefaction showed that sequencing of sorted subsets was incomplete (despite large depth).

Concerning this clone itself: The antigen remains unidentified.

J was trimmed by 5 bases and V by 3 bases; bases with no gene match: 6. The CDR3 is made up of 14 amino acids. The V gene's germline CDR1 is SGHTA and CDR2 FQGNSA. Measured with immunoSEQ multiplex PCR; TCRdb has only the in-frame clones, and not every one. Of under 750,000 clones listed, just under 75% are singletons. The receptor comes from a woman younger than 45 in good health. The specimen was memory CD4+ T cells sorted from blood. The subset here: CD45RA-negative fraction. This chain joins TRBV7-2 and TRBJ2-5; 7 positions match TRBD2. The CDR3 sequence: CASSFGGRGETQYF. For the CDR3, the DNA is TGTGCCAGCAGCTTCGGAGGGAGGGGCGAGACCCAGTACTTC.